These 3 T cell receptor beta chains share one sample of origin, sequenced in a study of blood T cell repertoires in COVID-19. Sequencing used immunoSEQ multiplex PCR; TCRdb keeps in-frame clones, though not all of them. Of 150,000 to 200,000 clones in the sample, 70% to 90% were seen once. The sample consisted of peripheral blood. The receptor set was obtained from a human donor in a cohort sampled during active COVID-19.

The rearrangement uses TRBV10-3 and TRBJ2-3, with D maybe TRBD1 (5 bases). Looked up from germline, CDR1 is ENHRY and CDR2 is SYGVKD. The length of the CDR3 is 15 residues. The germline V and J ends were trimmed by 0 bases and 2 bases, with 9 bases remaining between them. CDR3 region: CAISESWGSTDTQYF. CDR3 sequence (DNA): TGTGCCATCAGTGAGTCTTGGGGCTCCACAGATACGCAGTATTTT.

The chain uses TRBV19 and TRBJ1-3, with D tentatively TRBD1 (6 bases). Germline V gene lookup returns CDR1 LNHDA and CDR2 SQIVND (reference sequence). This CDR3 has 18 residues. Trimming pared 5 bases from V and 0 bases from J, leaving 20 bases between. CDR3 loop: CASSPPFWGPNSGNTIYF. The CDR3 nucleotides are TGTGCCAGTAGTCCCCCTTTTTGGGGGCCGAACTCTGGAAACACCATATATTTT.

The rearrangement links TRBV5-1 to TRBJ1-1, with D possibly matching TRBD1 (6 bases). CDR3 length equals 13 residues. V was trimmed by 4 bases and J by 1 base, leaving 8 bases between them. Germline V gene lookup returns CDR1 SGHRS and CDR2 YFSETQ. For the CDR3, the DNA is TGCGCCAGCAGCGCGGGGGCGAACACTGAAGCTTTCTTT. Amino acids: CASSAGANTEAFF.